Sequencing of this TCR beta chain was carried out in a study of Ad26.COV2.S vaccination and SARS-CoV-2 variants (dated by TCRdb to the early 2020s). Concerning the study at large: Vaccine-arm donors came from COV1001, a multicentre, randomized, double-blind, placebo-controlled phase I-IIa trial of Ad26.COV2.S in healthy adults. Investigators did not know the trial group allocation while performing experiments and assessing outcomes. Trial participants were randomized into five groups of five, in which low-dose or high-dose Ad26.COV2.S was given once or twice, or placebo was given on both occasions. Ad26.COV2.S was administered intramuscularly at 5 x 10^10 or 1 x 10^11 viral particles, either as a single shot or as two shots given 56 days apart. The TCR-sequenced set comprised approximately 32 samples: roughly 19 Ad26.COV2.S vaccine recipients, 5 placebo recipients and 8 SARS-CoV-2 convalescent individuals. Sequencing of the TCRbeta repertoire served to evaluate the specificity and breadth of SARS-CoV-2-reactive T cell receptors following Ad26.COV2.S vaccination.

The paper as a whole reports these results and caveats: After vaccination, substantial breadth of spike-specific CD8+ and CD4+ T cell responses was reported. Higher spike-specific TCR breadth was observed in Ad26.COV2.S recipients than in placebo recipients (P = 0.0014). Vaccine and placebo recipients had comparable non-spike TCR breadth, which fits with the vaccine containing only spike. The study was not powered to compare responses between vaccine doses or regimens. The authors noted that total T cell responses may have been underestimated by the TCR breadth and depth analyses.

The immunoSEQ Assay was the method used to sequence TCRbeta CDR3 regions. After extraction, genomic DNA underwent amplification by bias-controlled multiplex PCR, followed by high-throughput sequencing. The study's processing was this. To quantify the absolute abundance of every unique TCRbeta CDR3 region, sequences were collapsed and filtered. Usable DNA was measured by amplifying reference genes present in all nucleated cells, and TCRbeta template counts were normalized to that usable DNA to estimate T cell fraction. Repertoire TCRs were annotated as SARS-CoV-2-specific by exact matching of V gene, CDR3 amino acid sequence and J gene to a known reactive TCR set. The reference SARS-CoV-2 TCR set was derived from MIRA and filtered for enrichment in COVID-19-positive ImmuneCODE repertoires, a step that removed public or cross-reactive TCRs. Based on the MIRA antigens, annotated TCRs were further analysed at the level of specific ORF or position within ORF. Breadth was defined as the number of annotated unique rearrangements divided by the total number of unique productive rearrangements, and depth was defined as the summed frequency of the annotated unique rearrangements. TCR breadth was compared between groups using two-sided Wilcoxon rank-sum tests. Not all clones reach the TCRdb copy of this immuneACCESS table, which keeps in-frame sequences only. Checked studies attribute under half of the gap to unresolved V genes and leave the rest unexplained. V and J calls and clone size are those listed in that table; D and trimming were worked out from the DNA. Within this sample are roughly 500,000 clones, with around 90% of them counted one time only. More than 10% of the sample is taken by the ten largest.

Per the publication, the treatment or condition label means: over 15 received Ad26.COV2.S at low or high dose, single or two shots; roughly five received placebo; per-sample allocation not given. Repertoires of vaccine and placebo recipients were sequenced from samples collected on day 63 after the first injection. Between 29 July and 7 August 2020, Cohort 1b enrolled approximately 26 adults aged 18-55 years at one site in Boston, USA. As a vaccine, Ad26.COV2.S was a replication-incompetent adenovirus type 26 vector that expressed a prefusion-stabilized SARS-CoV-2 spike protein derived from the original Wuhan strain. Including cysteine and phenylalanine, the CDR3 has 13 amino acids. Only the CDR3 DNA stays, 39 bases, in frame from base 1. In the germline V gene, CDR1 corresponds to SGHTA and CDR2 to FQGTGA. The germline V end is reduced by 6 bases and the J end by 5 bases; junction bases left unmatched: 4.

With respect to this clone: Its antigen remains unidentified. The sample holds no much larger clone one base away, and base qualities are not on file. The same CDR3 also results from other DNA sequences found in this sample.

The sequences come from peripheral blood, collected in a trial of Ad26.COV2.S vaccine versus placebo. The rearranged segments are TRBV7-3 and TRBJ1-1; 9 bases in the middle match TRBD1. This receptor was obtained from a person between 18 and 60 years old who received the Ad26.COV2.S COVID-19 vaccine or a placebo. The DNA is TGTGCCAGCAGTTTGACAGGGGGTACTGAAGCTTTCTTT. Its protein reads: CASSLTGGTEAFF.